The rows below give T cell receptor beta chains drawn from one sample of a study of metastatic and nonmetastatic thyroid tumors. TCRdb reanalyzed the PCR reads via MiXCR. The repertoire consists of roughly 20,000 clones, with roughly 38% occurring once and the leading ten covering over 25%. The sample consisted of tumor tissue. The receptors here all came from a female donor with papillary thyroid cancer or a benign thyroid nodule (not recorded which). Some clones in this sample may be carry-over from other donors' samples. The CDR3 runs from the conserved cysteine through the conserved F or W. The D gene is left open where the match is weak. Some rows mark clone size as missing; the rest say once, few, many or name a class of expanded clone.

>TRBV2|TRBD1|TRBJ2-7|NA
CASSPDRAHEQYF
TGTGCCAGCAGCCCAGACAGGGCCCACGAGCAGTACTTC
>TRBV4-2|NA|TRBJ2-1|NA
CASSQESVSEQFF
TGTGCCAGCAGCCAAGAATCAGTTAGTGAGCAGTTCTTC
>TRBV5-1|NA|TRBJ2-2|NA
CATGDTGGELFF
TGCGCCACCGGGGACACGGGCGGGGAGCTGTTTTTT
>TRBV7-3|NA|TRBJ2-2|large
CASSFAGRNTGELFF
TGTGCCAGCAGCTTCGCGGGCCGCAACACCGGGGAGCTGTTTTTT
>TRBV6-5|NA|TRBJ1-2|many
CASSYGQHYGYTF
TGTGCCAGCAGTTACGGACAGCACTATGGCTACACCTTC
>TRBV7-2|TRBD1|TRBJ1-1|NA
CASSRQGAEAFF
TGTGCCAGCAGTAGACAGGGGGCTGAAGCTTTCTTT
>TRBV28|NA|TRBJ1-5|NA
CASRRPGAYQPQHF
TGTGCCAGCAGGAGACCAGGGGCCTATCAGCCCCAGCATTTT
>TRBV20-1|TRBD2|TRBJ2-7|NA
CSARVPASGRGEQYF
TGCAGTGCTAGAGTACCCGCTAGCGGGAGGGGCGAGCAGTACTTC
>TRBV7-3|TRBD1|TRBJ2-2|NA
CASSLISGQGTGELFF
TGTGCCAGCAGCTTAATCTCGGGACAGGGAACCGGGGAGCTGTTTTTT
>TRBV12-3/TRBV12-4|NA|TRBJ2-7|few
CASKFGPAYEQYF
TGTGCCAGCAAATTTGGCCCTGCCTACGAGCAGTACTTC
>TRBV6-2/TRBV6-3|NA|TRBJ1-3|few
CASTNGFSGNTIYF
TGTGCCAGCACCAACGGTTTCTCTGGAAACACCATATATTTT
>TRBV5-1|NA|TRBJ2-3|NA
CASSLSQGTIGTDTQYF
TGCGCCAGCAGCTTGAGTCAGGGCACCATAGGCACAGATACGCAGTATTTT
>TRBV7-2|NA|TRBJ2-5|NA
CASSPQGISGETQYF
TGTGCCAGCAGCCCCCAGGGCATTTCGGGGGAGACCCAGTACTTC
>TRBV28|TRBD1|TRBJ1-2|NA
CASSPRQGGSYGYTF
TGTGCCAGCAGTCCTAGACAGGGTGGCTCCTATGGCTACACCTTC
>TRBV2|TRBD1|TRBJ2-5|NA
CASTGPGQGGQETQYF
TGTGCCAGCACTGGCCCGGGACAGGGGGGCCAAGAGACCCAGTACTTC
>TRBV6-4|NA|TRBJ2-1|few
CASSDSPRCETAYNEQFF
TGTGCCAGCAGTGACTCCCCCCGTTGCGAGACAGCCTACAATGAGCAGTTCTTC
>TRBV6-1|NA|TRBJ2-2|few
CASNRATGELFF
TGTGCCAGCAACAGGGCCACCGGGGAGCTGTTTTTT
>TRBV29-1|NA|TRBJ2-1|NA
CSVERQPGGRNEQFF
TGCAGCGTTGAACGGCAGCCCGGCGGTAGAAATGAGCAGTTCTTC
>TRBV6-1|NA|TRBJ2-2|few
CASSERKGPEELFF
TGTGCCAGCAGTGAACGCAAAGGCCCCGAGGAGCTGTTTTTT
>TRBV19|TRBD2|TRBJ2-7|NA
CASSTSGLAGSYEQYF
TGTGCCAGTAGTACGTCGGGACTAGCGGGATCCTACGAGCAGTACTTC
>TRBV5-1|NA|TRBJ2-1|once
CASSLGIMEEKQFF
TGCGCCAGCAGCTTGGGGATAATGGAAGAGAAGCAGTTCTTC
>TRBV6-1|NA|TRBJ1-6|few
CASGAEQGGGSPLHF
TGTGCCAGCGGCGCCGAACAGGGTGGAGGATCACCCCTCCACTTT
>TRBV28|NA|TRBJ2-7|NA
CASTNPSESYEQYF
TGTGCCAGCACCAACCCCTCGGAGAGCTACGAGCAGTACTTC
>TRBV27|TRBD1|TRBJ2-3|NA
CASTLKGATTDTQYF
TGTGCCAGCACCCTGAAGGGGGCAACCACAGATACGCAGTATTTT
>TRBV6-1|TRBD1|TRBJ2-7|NA
CASKSFGTGGVYEQYF
TGTGCCAGCAAGAGCTTCGGGACAGGGGGCGTTTACGAGCAGTACTTC
>TRBV20-1|NA|TRBJ2-6|NA
CSARVRASGANVLTF
TGCAGTGCTAGAGTGAGGGCCTCTGGGGCCAACGTCCTGACTTTC
>TRBV6-6|TRBD2|TRBJ2-1|few
CASSSLAGGYYNEQFF
TGTGCCAGCAGTTCCCTAGCGGGAGGGTACTACAATGAGCAGTTCTTC
>TRBV5-1|NA|TRBJ1-1|NA
CASRGIMNTEAFF
TGCGCCAGCAGGGGCATAATGAACACTGAAGCTTTCTTT
>TRBV27|TRBD2|TRBJ2-3|NA
CASSSSGIDTQYF
TGTGCCAGCAGTTCTAGCGGGATAGATACGCAGTATTTT
>TRBV20-1|TRBD1|TRBJ1-1|NA
CSARDPGQGNTEAFF
TGCAGTGCTAGAGACCCGGGACAGGGGAACACTGAAGCTTTCTTT
>TRBV24-1|TRBD1|TRBJ2-5|few
CATSDLQGDQETQYF
TGTGCCACCAGTGATCTCCAGGGGGACCAAGAGACCCAGTACTTC
>TRBV19|TRBD2|TRBJ2-7|NA
CASSSLAGEVNEQYF
TGTGCCAGTAGTTCCCTAGCGGGAGAAGTCAACGAGCAGTACTTC
>TRBV15|NA|TRBJ2-5|few
CATSRDSGQETQYF
TGTGCCACCAGCAGAGATTCCGGGCAAGAGACCCAGTACTTC
>TRBV20-1|NA|TRBJ2-1|NA
CSARVLNEQFF
TGCAGTGCTAGGGTCCTTAATGAGCAGTTCTTC
>TRBV20-1|NA|TRBJ2-3|NA
CSASTGSPDTQYF
TGCAGTGCTAGCACAGGGTCCCCAGATACGCAGTATTTT
>TRBV20-1|NA|TRBJ1-2|NA
CSASGLTKGRNYGYTF
TGCAGTGCTAGTGGCCTTACTAAGGGAAGAAACTATGGCTACACCTTC
>TRBV28|NA|TRBJ1-5|NA
CASSLGGREYQPQHF
TGTGCCAGCAGTTTAGGCGGCAGGGAGTACCAGCCCCAGCATTTT
>TRBV6-2/TRBV6-3|TRBD1|TRBJ2-7|few
CASSGPGQVPLMAYEQYF
TGTGCCAGCAGTGGACCGGGACAGGTCCCTTTAATGGCCTACGAGCAGTACTTC
>TRBV6-2/TRBV6-3|NA|TRBJ2-7|few
CASSLSKGYEQYF
TGTGCCAGCAGTCTGAGTAAGGGCTACGAGCAGTACTTC
>TRBV12-3/TRBV12-4|TRBD1|TRBJ2-7|NA
CASSRDRTAYEQYF
TGTGCCAGCAGCCGGGACAGGACGGCCTACGAGCAGTACTTC
>TRBV11-1|NA|TRBJ1-1|NA
CASSLGQAQAFF
TGTGCCAGCAGCTTAGGTCAAGCTCAAGCTTTCTTT
>TRBV28|NA|TRBJ1-2|NA
CASNRAYYGYTF
TGTGCCAGCAATCGAGCTTACTATGGCTACACCTTC
>TRBV12-3/TRBV12-4|TRBD2|TRBJ2-2|NA
CASSPIAGATGELFF
TGTGCCAGCAGTCCAATAGCGGGAGCCACCGGGGAGCTGTTTTTT
>TRBV27|TRBD1|TRBJ2-7|few
CASSLSSGTAYEQYF
TGTGCCAGCAGTTTATCTTCCGGGACAGCATACGAGCAGTACTTC
>TRBV7-6|TRBD1|TRBJ2-3|once
CASSSGQGITDTQYF
TGTGCCAGCAGCTCAGGACAGGGGATCACAGATACGCAGTATTTT